This T cell receptor (beta chain) comes out of a study of cytomegalovirus exposure and HLA in healthy donors. Study overall: The 120 million or so unique TCR beta sequences, from roughly 180 million T cells, were found by an earlier analysis. Overall study results and limits: Sequencing artifact likely explains a cluster of highly shared sequence variants.

Vbeta (60) and Jbeta (13) primers were used in the PCR. Measured with immunoSEQ multiplex PCR; TCRdb has only the in-frame clones, and not every one. Of about 130,000 clones in the sample, around 70% were seen once. In germline, CDR1 is SGHNT, CDR2 YYREEE (reference sequence). The CDR3 has 15 amino acids. Trimming pared 1 base from V and 13 bases from J, leaving 18 bases between. A few counts support this clone. What it binds is not known. This sequence originates from a man aged 25-40 years in good health and CMV-seronegative. Sequencing was done on a sample of PBMCs. The chain is built from TRBV5-4 and TRBJ1-6, with a weak D call TRBD1 (5 bases). The CDR3 sequence: CASSLLTDSNIPLHF. The CDR3 DNA sequence: TGTGCCAGCAGCTTGCTGACAGACAGCAACATTCCCCTCCACTTT.